This T cell receptor beta chain emerged from a study of T cells of healthy individuals. This clonotype was seen a handful of times. MiXCR, applied by TCRdb to the 5' RACE reads, yields one record per CDR3 protein. The data contain 60,000 to 75,000 distinct CDR3 sequences, 15% to 20% of them singletons. The sequence was obtained from a human donor in good health.

The CDR3 DNA is TGTGCCAGCTCACCGACAGAGGGCACTGAAGCTTTCTTT. This encodes CASSPTEGTEAFF. This rearrangement joins TRBV18 to TRBJ1-1; D perhaps matches TRBD1 (5 bases). Germline V gene lookup returns CDR1 KGHSH and CDR2 LQKENI. V lost 3 bases to trimming and J lost 4 bases, with 9 bases between them. The length of the CDR3 is 13 residues.